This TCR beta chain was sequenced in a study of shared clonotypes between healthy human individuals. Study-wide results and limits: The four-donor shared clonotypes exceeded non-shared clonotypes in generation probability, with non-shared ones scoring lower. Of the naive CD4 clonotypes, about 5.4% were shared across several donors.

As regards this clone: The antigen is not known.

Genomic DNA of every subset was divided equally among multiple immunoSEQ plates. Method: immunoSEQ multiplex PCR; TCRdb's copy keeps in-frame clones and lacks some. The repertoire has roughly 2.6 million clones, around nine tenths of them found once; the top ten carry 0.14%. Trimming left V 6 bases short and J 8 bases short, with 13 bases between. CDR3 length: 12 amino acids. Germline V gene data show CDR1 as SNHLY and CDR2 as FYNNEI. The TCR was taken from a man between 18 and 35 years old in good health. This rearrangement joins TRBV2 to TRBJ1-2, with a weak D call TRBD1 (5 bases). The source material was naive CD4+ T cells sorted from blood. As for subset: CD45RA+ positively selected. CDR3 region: CASSVDRGGYTF. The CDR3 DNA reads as TGTGCCAGCAGCGTTGATAGGGGAGGCTACACCTTC.